This record concerns one T cell receptor (beta chain) sequence. This sample is drawn from a study of T cells in Graves' hyperthyroidism and ophthalmopathy. RNA transcripts served as the template for amplifying TCR beta CDR3 regions. Using the HTBI primer set, a first-round RT-PCR was run on the TCR CDR3. TCRdb reanalysed the multiplex PCR reads using MiXCR and keeps one entry per CDR3 protein. The table has some 690,000 distinct CDR3 sequences, roughly 17% seen once. The CDR3 sequence is 13 residues long. Trimming at V came to 4 bases and at J to 6 bases, leaving 2 bases not matched to a gene. CDR1 is SGHTA and CDR2 is FQGNSA in the germline V gene.

V and J are TRBV7-2 and TRBJ2-2, with TRBD1 matching over 7 bases. What was sequenced was blood. This TCR derives from a man between 50 and 59 years old with Graves' hyperthyroidism. In nucleotides, the CDR3 is TGTGCCAGCAGCTCAGGACAGGCCGGGGAGCTGTTTTTT. Its protein product is CASSSGQAGELFF.